This passage covers 9 T cell receptor beta chains from one sample sequenced in a study of cytomegalovirus exposure and HLA in healthy donors. Repertoires were generated with immunoSEQ multiplex PCR, while TCRdb's copy carries only in-frame clones and drops some. The table shows some 120,000 clones, with approximately 94% occurring only once. Source material: PBMCs. All receptors derive from a man between 18 and 29 years old in good health and CMV-seronegative.

The chain recombines TRBV7-9 with TRBJ2-7, with D possibly being TRBD1 (5 bases). CDR1 is SEHNR and CDR2 is FQNEAQ in the germline V gene (reference sequence). V was trimmed by 5 bases and J by 2 bases, leaving 19 bases between them. The CDR3 sequence is 16 residues long. This chain's CDR3 is CASSHPDSILTYEQYF. The CDR3 DNA sequence: TGTGCCAGCAGCCACCCCGACAGCATCCTAACCTACGAGCAGTACTTC.

The chain carries TRBV7-3 and TRBJ2-5; 9 bases align to TRBD1. The V segment lost 3 bases and the J segment 3 bases; nucleotides outside the gene matches: 2. This CDR3 has 14 amino acids. Germline CDR1 SGHTA, CDR2 FQGTGA. CDR3 sequence: CASSLGTGKETQYF. The DNA of the CDR3 is TGTGCCAGCAGCTTGGGGACAGGGAAAGAGACCCAGTACTTC.

This rearrangement joins TRBV5-8 to TRBJ2-1, with a possible D match to TRBD1 (6 bases). Trimming left V 4 bases short and J 7 bases short, with 12 bases between. Germline CDR1 is SGHTS and CDR2 is YDEGEE. CDR3 length: 13 amino acids. In nucleotides, the CDR3 is TGTGCCAGCAGCCTCAGTACAGGGAATGAGCAGTTCTTC. Its protein is CASSLSTGNEQFF.

This chain uses TRBV28 with TRBJ1-2, with D uncertain. Deletions cut 3 bases from V and 6 bases from J, with 8 bases between. Germline V gene sequence: CDR1 MDHEN, CDR2 SYDVKM. The CDR3 totals 12 residues. CDR3 DNA sequence: TGTGCCAGCAGTTTGGGCTCCCATGGCTACACCTTC. Protein product: CASSLGSHGYTF.

Written as DNA, the CDR3 is TGTGCCAGTAGGCCCCCAGGGGGCACTGAAGCTTTCTTT. Amino acid sequence: CASRPPGGTEAFF. The chain carries TRBV7-8 and TRBJ1-1, with 7 bases lining up with TRBD1. J lost 4 bases, V lost 9 bases, and 8 bases had no gene match. CDR1 is SGHVS, CDR2 FQNEAQ, per germline. The CDR3 has 13 amino acids.

This clone was recorded once. The rearrangement uses TRBV7-3 and TRBJ1-1; 10 bases map to TRBD1. Germline CDR1 reads SGHTA; CDR2 reads FQGTGA. This CDR3 is 15 amino acids long. V was clipped by 4 bases and J by 3 bases; unmatched bases: 5. Written as DNA, the CDR3 is TGTGCCAGCAGCTCGTTGGACAGGGGGGACACTGAAGCTTTCTTT. It codes for CASSSLDRGDTEAFF.

The CDR3 sequence: CASRAGTGATYEQYF. CDR3 in DNA: TGTGCCAGCAGGGCTGGGACAGGGGCAACCTACGAGCAGTACTTC. The chain carries TRBV28 and TRBJ2-7, with 10 positions matching TRBD1. The CDR3 spans 15 residues. V was clipped by 6 bases and J by 2 bases; unmatched bases: 7. CDR1 is MDHEN, CDR2 SYDVKM, per germline.

This clone came up once. The V gene is TRBV4-3, the J gene TRBJ2-1, with TRBD2 as a possible D gene (6 bases). The CDR3 spans 18 residues. Germline assignment: CDR1 LGHNA and CDR2 YSLEER. V was trimmed by 0 bases and J by 2 bases, leaving 17 bases between them. The DNA of the CDR3 is TGCGCCAGCAGCCAAGATGCCGCCCTTAGCGGCCCCTACAATGAGCAGTTCTTC. Translating it yields CASSQDAALSGPYNEQFF.

This chain joins TRBV18 and TRBJ1-5; 8 nucleotides match TRBD1. Germline V lookup: CDR1 KGHSH, CDR2 LQKENI. The CDR3 loop spans 18 amino acids. With 6 bases clipped from V and 9 bases from J, the junction kept 22 bases outside the gene matches. The DNA for the CDR3 is TGTGCCAGCTCTGCGAGGAAAGGACAGGGCGTCCCTTGGGGGCCCCAGCATTTT. Its protein is CASSARKGQGVPWGPQHF.